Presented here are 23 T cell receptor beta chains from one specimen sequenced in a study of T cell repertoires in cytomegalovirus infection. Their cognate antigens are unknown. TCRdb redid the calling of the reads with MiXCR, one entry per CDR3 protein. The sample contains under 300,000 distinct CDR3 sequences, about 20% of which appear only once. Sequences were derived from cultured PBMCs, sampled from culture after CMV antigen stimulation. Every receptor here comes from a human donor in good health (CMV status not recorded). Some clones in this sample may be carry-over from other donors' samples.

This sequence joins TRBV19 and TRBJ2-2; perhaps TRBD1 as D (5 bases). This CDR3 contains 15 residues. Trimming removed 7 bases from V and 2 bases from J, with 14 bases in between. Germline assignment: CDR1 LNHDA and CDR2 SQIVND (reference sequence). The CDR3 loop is CASKEQGTNTGELFF. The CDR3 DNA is TGTGCCAGTAAGGAGCAGGGAACAAACACCGGGGAGCTGTTTTTT.

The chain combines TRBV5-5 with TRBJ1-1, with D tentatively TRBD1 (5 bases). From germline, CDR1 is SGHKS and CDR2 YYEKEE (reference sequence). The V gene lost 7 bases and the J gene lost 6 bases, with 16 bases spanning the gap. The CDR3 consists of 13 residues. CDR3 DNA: TGTGCCAGCCGGGGGTGGGGTTCGGCTGAAGCTTTCTTT. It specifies CASRGWGSAEAFF.

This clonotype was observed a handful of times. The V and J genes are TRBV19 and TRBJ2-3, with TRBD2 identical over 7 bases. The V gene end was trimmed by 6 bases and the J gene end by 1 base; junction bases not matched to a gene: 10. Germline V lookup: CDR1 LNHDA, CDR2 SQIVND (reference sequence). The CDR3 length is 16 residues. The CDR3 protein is CASRSGRELRTDTQYF. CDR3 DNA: TGTGCCAGTAGAAGCGGGCGGGAGCTCCGCACAGATACGCAGTATTTT.

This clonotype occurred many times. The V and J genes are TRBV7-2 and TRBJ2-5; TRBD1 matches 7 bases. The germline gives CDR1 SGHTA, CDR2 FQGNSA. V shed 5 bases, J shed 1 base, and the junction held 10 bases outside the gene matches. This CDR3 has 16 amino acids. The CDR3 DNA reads TGTGCCAGCAGCCCAATCGGACAGGCGAGCCAAGAGACCCAGTACTTC. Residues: CASSPIGQASQETQYF.

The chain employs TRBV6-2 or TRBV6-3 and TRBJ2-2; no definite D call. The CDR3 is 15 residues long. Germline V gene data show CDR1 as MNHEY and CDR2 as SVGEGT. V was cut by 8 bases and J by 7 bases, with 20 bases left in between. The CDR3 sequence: CASSWSSFIGGELFF. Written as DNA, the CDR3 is TGTGCCAGCTCCTGGTCCTCTTTTATAGGCGGGGAGCTGTTTTTT.

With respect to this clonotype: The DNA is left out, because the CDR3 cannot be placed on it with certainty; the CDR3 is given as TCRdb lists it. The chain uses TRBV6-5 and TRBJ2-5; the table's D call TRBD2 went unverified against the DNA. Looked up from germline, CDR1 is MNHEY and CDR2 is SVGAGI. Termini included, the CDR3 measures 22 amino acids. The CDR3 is CASSYSLRGPSGRSLERETQYF.

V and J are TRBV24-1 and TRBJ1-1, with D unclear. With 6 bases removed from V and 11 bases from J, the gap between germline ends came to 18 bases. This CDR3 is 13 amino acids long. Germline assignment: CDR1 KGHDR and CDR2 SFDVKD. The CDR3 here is CATSSGLTPAAFF. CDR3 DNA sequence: TGTGCCACCAGTTCGGGTTTAACCCCGGCGGCTTTCTTT.

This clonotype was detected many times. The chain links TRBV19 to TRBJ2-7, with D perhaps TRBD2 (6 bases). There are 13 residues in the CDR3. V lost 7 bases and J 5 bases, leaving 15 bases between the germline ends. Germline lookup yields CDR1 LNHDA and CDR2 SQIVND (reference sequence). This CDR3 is CASNPRGENEQYF. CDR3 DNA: TGTGCCAGTAACCCCCGCGGGGAAAACGAGCAGTACTTC.

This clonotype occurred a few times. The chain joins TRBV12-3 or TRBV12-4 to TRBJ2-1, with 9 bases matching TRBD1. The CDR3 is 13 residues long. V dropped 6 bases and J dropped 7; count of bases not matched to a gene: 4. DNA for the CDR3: TGTGCCAGCAGAAGGACAGGGGAGAATGAGCAGTTCTTC. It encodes CASRRTGENEQFF.

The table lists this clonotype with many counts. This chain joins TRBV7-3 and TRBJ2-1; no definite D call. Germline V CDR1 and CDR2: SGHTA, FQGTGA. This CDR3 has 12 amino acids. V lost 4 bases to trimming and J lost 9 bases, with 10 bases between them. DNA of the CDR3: TGTGCCAGCAGCTCCAACGTGGGTGAGCAGTTCTTC. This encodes CASSSNVGEQFF.

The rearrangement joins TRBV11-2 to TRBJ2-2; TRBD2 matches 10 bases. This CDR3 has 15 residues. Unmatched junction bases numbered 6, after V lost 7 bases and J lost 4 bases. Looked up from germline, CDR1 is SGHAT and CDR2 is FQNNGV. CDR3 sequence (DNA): TGTGCCAGCATCCTAGCGGGAGCTAGCACCGGGGAGCTGTTTTTT. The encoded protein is CASILAGASTGELFF.

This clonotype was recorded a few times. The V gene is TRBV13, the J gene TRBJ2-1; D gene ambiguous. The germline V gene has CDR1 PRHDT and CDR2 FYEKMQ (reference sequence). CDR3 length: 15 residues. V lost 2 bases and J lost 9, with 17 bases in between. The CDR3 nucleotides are TGTGCCAGCAGCTTAATTACGGACCGGCGCGGTGAGCAGTTCTTC. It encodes CASSLITDRRGEQFF.

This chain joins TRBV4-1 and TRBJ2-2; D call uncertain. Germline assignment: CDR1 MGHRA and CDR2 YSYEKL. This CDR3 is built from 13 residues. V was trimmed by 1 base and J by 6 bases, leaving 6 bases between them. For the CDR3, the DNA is TGCGCCAGCAGCCAAGCGGTTCCCGGGGAGCTGTTTTTT. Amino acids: CASSQAVPGELFF.

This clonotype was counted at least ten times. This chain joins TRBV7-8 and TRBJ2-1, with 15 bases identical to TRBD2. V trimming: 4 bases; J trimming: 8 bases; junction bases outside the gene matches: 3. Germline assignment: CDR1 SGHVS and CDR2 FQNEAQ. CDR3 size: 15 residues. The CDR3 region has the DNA TGTGCCAGCAGCTCCGGGACTAGCGGGAGGTATGAGCAGTTCTTC. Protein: CASSSGTSGRYEQFF. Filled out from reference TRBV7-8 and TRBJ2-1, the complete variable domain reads GAGVSQSPRYKVAKRGQDVALRCDPISGHVSLFWYQQALGQGPEFLTYFQNEAQLDKSGLPSDRFFAERPEGSVSTLKIQRTQQEDSAVYLCASSSGTSGRYEQFFGPGTRLTVL.

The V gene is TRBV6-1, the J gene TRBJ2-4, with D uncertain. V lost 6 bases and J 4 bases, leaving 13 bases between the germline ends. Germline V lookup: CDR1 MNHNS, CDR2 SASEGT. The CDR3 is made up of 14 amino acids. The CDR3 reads CASSQSRNKNIQYF. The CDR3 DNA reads TGTGCCAGCAGCCAATCCAGGAATAAAAACATTCAGTACTTC.

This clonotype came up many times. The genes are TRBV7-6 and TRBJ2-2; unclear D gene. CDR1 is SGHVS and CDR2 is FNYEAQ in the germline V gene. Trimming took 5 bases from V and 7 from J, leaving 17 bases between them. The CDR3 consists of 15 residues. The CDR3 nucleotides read TGTGCCAGCAGCCCGAGGCCAGAGGTTGGCGGGGAGCTGTTTTTT. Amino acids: CASSPRPEVGGELFF.

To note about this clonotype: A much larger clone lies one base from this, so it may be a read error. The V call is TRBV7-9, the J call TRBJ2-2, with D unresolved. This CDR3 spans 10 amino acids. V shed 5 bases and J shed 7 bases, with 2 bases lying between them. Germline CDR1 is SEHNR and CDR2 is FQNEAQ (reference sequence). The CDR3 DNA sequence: TGTGCCAGCAGCGACGGGGAGCTGTTTTTT. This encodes CASSDGELFF.

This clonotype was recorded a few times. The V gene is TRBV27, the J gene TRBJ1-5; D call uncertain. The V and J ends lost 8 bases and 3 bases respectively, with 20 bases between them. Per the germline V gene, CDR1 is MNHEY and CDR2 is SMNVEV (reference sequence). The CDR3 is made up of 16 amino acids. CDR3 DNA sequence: TGTGCCAGCGCCCCCGCCACGGGATTCGCCAATCAGCCCCAGCATTTT. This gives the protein CASAPATGFANQPQHF.

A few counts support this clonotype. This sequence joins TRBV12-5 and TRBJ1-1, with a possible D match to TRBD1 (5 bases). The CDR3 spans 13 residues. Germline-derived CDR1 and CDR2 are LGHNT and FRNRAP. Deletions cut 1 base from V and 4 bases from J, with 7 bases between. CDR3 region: CASGLGGTTEAFF. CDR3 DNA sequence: TGTGCTAGTGGTTTGGGGGGGACCACTGAAGCTTTCTTT.

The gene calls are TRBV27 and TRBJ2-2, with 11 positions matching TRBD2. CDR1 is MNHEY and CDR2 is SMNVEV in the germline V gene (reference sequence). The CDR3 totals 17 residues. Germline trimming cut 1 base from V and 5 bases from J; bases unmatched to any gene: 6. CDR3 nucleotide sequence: TGTGCCAGCAGTTTATTTAGCGGGAGGGCCTATACCGGGGAGCTGTTTTTT. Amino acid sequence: CASSLFSGRAYTGELFF.

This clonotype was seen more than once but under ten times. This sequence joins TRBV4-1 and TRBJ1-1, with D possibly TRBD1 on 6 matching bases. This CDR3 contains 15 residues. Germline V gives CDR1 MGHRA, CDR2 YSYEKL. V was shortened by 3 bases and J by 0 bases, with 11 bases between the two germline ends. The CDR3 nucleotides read TGCGCCAGCAGCCAGACCGGGACACTGAACACTGAAGCTTTCTTT. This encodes CASSQTGTLNTEAFF.

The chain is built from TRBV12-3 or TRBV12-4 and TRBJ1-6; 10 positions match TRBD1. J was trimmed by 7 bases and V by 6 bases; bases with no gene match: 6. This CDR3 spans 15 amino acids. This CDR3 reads CASRSDRGRNSPLHF. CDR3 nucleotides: TGTGCCAGCAGATCCGACAGGGGGCGGAATTCACCCCTCCACTTT.

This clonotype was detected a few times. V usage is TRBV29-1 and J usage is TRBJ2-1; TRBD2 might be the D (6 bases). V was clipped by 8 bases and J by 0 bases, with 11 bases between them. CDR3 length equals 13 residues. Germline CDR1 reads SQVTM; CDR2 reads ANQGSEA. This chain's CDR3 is CSHTGLSYNEQFF. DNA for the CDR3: TGCAGCCATACGGGACTCTCCTACAATGAGCAGTTCTTC.